The entry that follows covers one T cell receptor (beta chain) sequence. Its target is not known. The CDR3 contains 14 residues. Germline CDR1 reads SNHLY; CDR2 reads FYNNEI. This sample is drawn from a study of tumor-infiltrating lymphocytes in primary liver carcinoma. Across the study: The tumors, T1-T3 N0M0 lesions, were roughly 4 to 11 cm across. Roughly 3.65 to 8 million productive TCRbeta reads were obtained per sample, with similar numbers across tissue types.

Study observations and caveats: A significantly higher top-250-clone fraction was recorded for tumors than for blood (p = 0.039).

From around 500 ng of total RNA, TCR beta-specific cDNA was reverse-transcribed using a constant-region primer. Slightly modified ARM-PCR with three nested multiplex PCR rounds yielded TCR beta libraries. Investigators reported that the first two PCR rounds, at 10 cycles each, used TRBV1-TRBV30 forward primers with a C-beta reverse primer. TCRdb reprocessed the multiplex PCR reads via MiXCR and lists one record per CDR3 protein. The data contain approximately 88,000 distinct CDR3 sequences, 68% of them seen just once; the ten biggest clones take up around 25%. From approximately 20-30 mg of unsorted bulk tissue, DNA and RNA were co-extracted together. Donors underwent surgery for histopathologically diagnosed primary liver carcinoma.

Sequencing was carried out using tumor-adjacent normal liver tissue. V gene TRBV2 combines with J gene TRBJ2-3; D gene uncertain. The J call is in doubt because the DNA end fits TRBJ1-5 better. The TCR sequence derives from a man between 40 and 49 years old with primary liver carcinoma and hepatitis B virus infection. The DNA of the CDR3 is TGTGCCAGCAGTGTGAAGGGAAGGTCAGATACGCAGCATTTT. Protein product: CASSVKGRSDTQHF.